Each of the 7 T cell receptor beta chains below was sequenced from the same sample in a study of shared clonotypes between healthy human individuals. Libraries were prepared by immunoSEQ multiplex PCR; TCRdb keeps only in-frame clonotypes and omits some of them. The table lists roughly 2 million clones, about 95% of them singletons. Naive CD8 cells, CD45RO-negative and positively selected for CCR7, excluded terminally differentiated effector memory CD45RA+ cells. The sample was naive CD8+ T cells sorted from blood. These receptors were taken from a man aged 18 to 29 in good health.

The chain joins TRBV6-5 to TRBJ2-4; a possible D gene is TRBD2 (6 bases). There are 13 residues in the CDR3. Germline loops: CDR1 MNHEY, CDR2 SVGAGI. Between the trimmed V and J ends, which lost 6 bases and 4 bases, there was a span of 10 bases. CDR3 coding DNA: TGTGCCAGCAGGGGGGGAGATAAAAACATTCAGTACTTC. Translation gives CASRGGDKNIQYF.

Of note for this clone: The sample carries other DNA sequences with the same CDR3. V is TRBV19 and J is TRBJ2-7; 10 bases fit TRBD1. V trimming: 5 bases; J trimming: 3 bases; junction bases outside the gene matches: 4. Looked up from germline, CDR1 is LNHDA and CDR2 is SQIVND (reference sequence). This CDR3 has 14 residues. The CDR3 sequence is CASSAGTGDYEQYF. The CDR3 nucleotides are TGTGCCAGTAGTGCCGGGACAGGGGACTACGAGCAGTACTTC.

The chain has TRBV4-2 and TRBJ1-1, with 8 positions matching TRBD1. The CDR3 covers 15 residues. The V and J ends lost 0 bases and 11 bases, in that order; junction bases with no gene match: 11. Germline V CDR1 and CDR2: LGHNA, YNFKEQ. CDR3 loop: CASSQDTSGQGSAFF. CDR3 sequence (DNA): TGTGCCAGCAGCCAAGATACCTCCGGACAGGGCTCGGCTTTCTTT.

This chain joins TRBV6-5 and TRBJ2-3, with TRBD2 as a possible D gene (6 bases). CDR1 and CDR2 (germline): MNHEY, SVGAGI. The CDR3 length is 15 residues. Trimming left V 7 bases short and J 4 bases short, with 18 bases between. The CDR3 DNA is TGTGCCAGCAACGCTGGGGAGGCCCCCCCAGATACGCAGTATTTT. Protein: CASNAGEAPPDTQYF.

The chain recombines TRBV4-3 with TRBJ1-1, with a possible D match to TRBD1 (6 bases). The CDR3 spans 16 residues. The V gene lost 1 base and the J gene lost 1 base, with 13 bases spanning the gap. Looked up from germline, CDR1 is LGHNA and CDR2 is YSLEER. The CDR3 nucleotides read TGCGCCAGCAGCCAAGTCTATGACAGGCCGAACACTGAAGCTTTCTTT. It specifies CASSQVYDRPNTEAFF.

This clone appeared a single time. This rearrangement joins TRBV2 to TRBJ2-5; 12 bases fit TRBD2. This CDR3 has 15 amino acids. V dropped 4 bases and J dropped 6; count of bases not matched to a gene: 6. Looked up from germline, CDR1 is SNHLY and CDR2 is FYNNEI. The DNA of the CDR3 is TGTGCCAGCAGTGGGACTAGCGGGGATCTGAAGACCCAGTACTTC. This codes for CASSGTSGDLKTQYF.

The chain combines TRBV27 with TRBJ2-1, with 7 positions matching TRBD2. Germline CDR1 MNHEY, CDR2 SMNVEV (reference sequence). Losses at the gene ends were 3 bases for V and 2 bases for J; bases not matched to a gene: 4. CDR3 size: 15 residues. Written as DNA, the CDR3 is TGTGCCAGCAGTTTCGGGGGGTTCACCTACAATGAGCAGTTCTTC. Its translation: CASSFGGFTYNEQFF.